This T cell receptor beta chain was identified during a study of blood T cell repertoires in COVID-19. Study in general: Samples taken during acute and convalescent COVID-19 were collected in the United States, Italy and Spain.

Germline trimming cut 5 bases from V and 7 bases from J; bases unmatched to any gene: 3. The germline V gene has CDR1 MNHEY and CDR2 SVGAGI. The CDR3 sequence is 14 residues long. As handled by the study authors: Quantification of nucleated cells was approximated via reference gene primer amplification. Produced via immunoSEQ multiplex PCR; TCRdb's table is partial and in-frame only. That table furnishes V, J and clone size, whereas the DNA furnished D and trimming. This table holds 120,000 or so clones, 70% to 80% found once. The chain has TRBV6-5 and TRBJ1-6; 9 bases agree with TRBD1. Sample: peripheral blood. The sequence derives from a woman aged 55-70 years with acute or convalescent COVID-19. CDR3 DNA sequence: TGTGCCAGCAGTCCACAGGGGGCAAATTCACCCCTCCACTTT. Its translation is CASSPQGANSPLHF.